The rows below give T cell receptor beta chains drawn from one sample of a study of blood T cells in healthy people across ages. TCRdb used MiXCR to reprocess the 5' RACE reads, holding one entry per CDR3 protein. The data contain about 1.4 million distinct CDR3 sequences, approximately 63% of them singletons. What was sequenced was blood. These receptors all stem from a man aged 18 to 30 in good health. The CDR3 runs from the conserved cysteine through the conserved F or W. D genes are given only for firm matches. Size tells how often a clone was seen (once, few, many) or the class of an expanded clone, and some rows leave it out.

>15|TRBJ2-4|.|TRBV10-3|.
CAISDSDLAKNIQYF
TGTGCCATCAGTGACAGCGATCTAGCCAAAAACATTCAGTACTTC
>13|TRBJ1-5|.|TRBV27|.
CASSLWVSQPQHF
TGTGCCAGCAGTTTATGGGTGAGTCAGCCCCAGCATTTT
>13|TRBJ2-7|once|TRBV20-1|.
CSAQNPSSYEQYF
TGCAGTGCTCAGAACCCGAGCTCCTACGAGCAGTACTTC
>16|TRBJ2-5|few|TRBV20-1|.
CSALRLESRYQETQYF
TGCAGTGCCCTCCGCCTGGAGTCGAGGTACCAAGAGACCCAGTACTTC
>16|TRBJ2-1|.|TRBV7-9|TRBD2
CASSFSGGEVYNEQFF
TGTGCCAGCAGCTTTTCGGGGGGTGAGGTCTACAATGAGCAGTTCTTC
>15|TRBJ2-7|many|TRBV6-2/TRBV6-3|TRBD1
CASSKLTGGRGEQYF
TGTGCCAGCAGCAAGTTAACAGGGGGAAGAGGCGAGCAGTACTTC
>15|TRBJ2-3|.|TRBV2|TRBD2
CASRGTSGMWDTQYF
TGTGCCAGCAGGGGGACTAGCGGGATGTGGGATACGCAGTATTTT
>15|TRBJ2-7|.|TRBV20-1|TRBD1
CSADEDRGLYYEQYF
TGCAGTGCAGACGAGGACAGGGGACTGTACTACGAGCAGTACTTC
>15|TRBJ2-3|once|TRBV5-6|TRBD2
CASSLGLGAQDTQYF
TGTGCCAGCAGCCTGGGACTAGGCGCACAAGATACGCAGTATTTT
>14|TRBJ2-5|.|TRBV15|.
CATSRDGPQETQYF
TGTGCCACCAGCAGAGATGGCCCGCAAGAGACCCAGTACTTC
>16|TRBJ2-7|.|TRBV2|TRBD2
CASTQTELAGRKEQYF
TGTGCCAGCACTCAAACAGAACTAGCGGGGAGAAAGGAGCAGTACTTC
>17|TRBJ2-1|.|TRBV6-1|TRBD2
CASSSILGLESYNEQFF
TGTGCCAGCAGCTCGATACTGGGACTAGAGTCCTACAATGAGCAGTTCTTC
>17|TRBJ2-5|.|TRBV7-9|TRBD2
CASSFGRGGAPKETQYF
TGTGCCAGCAGCTTTGGACGCGGGGGGGCCCCAAAAGAGACCCAGTACTTC
>15|TRBJ2-5|.|TRBV20-1|.
CSARVGSGPRETQYF
TGCAGTGCTAGAGTTGGGTCTGGACCGCGCGAGACCCAGTACTTC
>19|TRBJ2-1|.|TRBV27|TRBD2
CASSSRGLAGNELNNEQFF
TGTGCCAGCAGTTCTAGGGGACTAGCGGGCAATGAGCTGAACAATGAGCAGTTCTTC
>15|TRBJ1-2|few|TRBV20-1|.
CSAPTGDYFNYGYTF
TGCAGTGCTCCCACCGGGGATTACTTTAACTATGGCTACACCTTC
>13|TRBJ1-1|.|TRBV14|.
CASSHTKGTEAFF
TGTGCCAGCAGCCATACTAAGGGCACTGAAGCTTTCTTT
>13|TRBJ2-7|.|TRBV6-1|TRBD2
CASASGVSYEQYF
TGTGCCAGCGCTAGCGGGGTCTCCTACGAGCAGTACTTC
>16|TRBJ2-1|.|TRBV12-5|TRBD2
CASGFWGLAGRNEQFF
TGTGCTAGTGGTTTTTGGGGACTAGCGGGGCGGAATGAGCAGTTCTTC
>11|TRBJ2-3|few|TRBV20-1|.
CSARSGGTQYF
TGCAGTGCTAGGTCCGGGGGCACGCAGTATTTT
>15|TRBJ2-1|few|TRBV7-2|TRBD2
CASSWRLAVDNEQFF
TGTGCCAGCAGCTGGCGACTAGCGGTTGACAATGAGCAGTTCTTC
>15|TRBJ1-6|.|TRBV6-1|.
CASSPSDSYNSPLHF
TGTGCCAGCAGTCCCTCGGACAGCTATAATTCACCCCTCCACTTT
>17|TRBJ2-6|.|TRBV20-1|.
CSARDRGNPPGANVLTF
TGCAGTGCTAGAGATAGGGGGAACCCTCCTGGGGCCAACGTCCTGACTTTC
>14|TRBJ2-7|.|TRBV7-9|.
CASSLVAPDNEQYF
TGTGCCAGCAGCTTAGTAGCGCCCGACAATGAGCAGTACTTC
>15|TRBJ2-2|.|TRBV11-2|.
CASSPDSPAFGELFF
TGTGCCAGCAGCCCGGACTCCCCAGCGTTCGGGGAGCTGTTTTTT
>15|TRBJ1-2|.|TRBV7-9|.
CASSLTGRLDYGYTF
TGTGCCAGCAGCTTGACTGGGAGATTGGACTATGGCTACACCTTC
>15|TRBJ2-7|.|TRBV7-2|TRBD1
CASSLTGTVRYEQYF
TGTGCCAGCAGCTTAACGGGGACAGTCCGCTACGAGCAGTACTTC
>15|TRBJ1-1|once|TRBV27|.
CASSFVRQTATEAFF
TGTGCCAGCAGTTTTGTCAGACAGACCGCCACTGAAGCTTTCTTT
>20|TRBJ2-6|.|TRBV14|.
CASSPLPGAGLSSGANVLTF
TGTGCCAGCAGCCCTCTCCCGGGGGCAGGGTTGAGCTCTGGGGCCAACGTCCTGACTTTC
>13|TRBJ1-1|once|TRBV27|.
CASSVSTRFEAFF
TGTGCCAGCAGTGTATCGACCAGGTTTGAAGCTTTCTTT
>17|TRBJ2-3|few|TRBV4-1|.
CASSQDLADGMADTQYF
TGCGCCAGCAGCCAAGATCTCGCAGATGGGATGGCAGATACGCAGTATTTT
>15|TRBJ1-3|.|TRBV4-1|TRBD1
CASSQRQGSGNTIYF
TGCGCCAGCAGCCAGCGACAGGGGAGCGGAAACACCATATATTTT
>14|TRBJ1-2|.|TRBV3-1|.
CASSQGPGPYGYTF
TGTGCCAGCAGCCAAGGTCCGGGGCCCTATGGCTACACCTTC
>16|TRBJ2-3|few|TRBV4-1|.
CASSQEAGLSTDTQYF
TGCGCCAGCAGCCAAGAGGCAGGGCTGAGCACAGATACGCAGTATTTT
>15|TRBJ1-2|.|TRBV6-5|TRBD1
CASSSSLGTGYGYTF
TGTGCCAGCAGTTCAAGTCTCGGGACAGGGTATGGCTACACCTTC
>14|TRBJ2-7|.|TRBV5-1|TRBD1
CASSGTTGGHEQYF
TGCGCCAGCAGCGGAACGACAGGGGGTCACGAGCAGTACTTC
>15|TRBJ1-2|many|TRBV12-3/TRBV12-4|TRBD1
CASRSTGLGHYGYTF
TGTGCCAGCAGGTCGACAGGGTTGGGGCACTATGGCTACACCTTC
>13|TRBJ2-2|.|TRBV6-5|.
CASSSISVGELFF
TGTGCCAGCAGTTCGATATCGGTCGGGGAGCTGTTTTTT
>17|TRBJ2-1|few|TRBV28|TRBD2
CASSLLSGKGSYNEQFF
TGTGCCAGCAGTTTACTAAGCGGGAAAGGGTCCTACAATGAGCAGTTCTTC
>18|TRBJ2-1|.|TRBV6-2/TRBV6-3|TRBD2
CASSRPLAGGPLYNEQFF
TGTGCCAGCAGCCGGCCGCTAGCGGGGGGGCCGCTTTACAATGAGCAGTTCTTC
>13|TRBJ2-3|.|TRBV15|.
CATSVGHTDTQYF
TGTGCCACCAGCGTGGGGCACACAGATACGCAGTATTTT
>12|TRBJ1-2|.|TRBV6-1|.
CASSHTINGYTF
TGTGCCAGCAGTCACACAATAAATGGCTACACCTTC
>14|TRBJ2-1|few|TRBV20-1|TRBD2
CSASASGRVVEQFF
TGCAGTGCTAGCGCTAGCGGGAGGGTGGTTGAGCAGTTCTTC
>14|TRBJ2-5|.|TRBV20-1|.
CSARQTGAGETQYF
TGCAGTGCTAGACAGACTGGCGCGGGTGAGACCCAGTACTTC
>17|TRBJ2-5|.|TRBV6-5|.
CASSSTTASRNYNEQYF
TGTGCCAGCAGTTCTACGACCGCCTCGCGCAACTACAATGAGCAGTACTTC
>20|TRBJ2-6|.|TRBV9|.
CASSVPKTGAPVGGANVLTF
TGTGCCAGCAGCGTACCGAAGACAGGAGCCCCTGTGGGAGGGGCCAACGTCCTGACTTTC
>13|TRBJ2-5|.|TRBV7-8|.
CASSVEQLETQYF
TGTGCCAGCAGCGTAGAGCAGTTAGAGACCCAGTACTTC
>13|TRBJ2-5|.|TRBV6-1|.
CASSEWQGETQYF
TGTGCCAGCAGTGAGTGGCAGGGGGAGACCCAGTACTTC
>14|TRBJ2-5|few|TRBV10-3|.
CAISESSGEETQYF
TGTGCCATCAGTGAGTCTAGCGGTGAAGAGACCCAGTACTTC
>16|TRBJ1-2|few|TRBV7-8|.
CASSFLGSGENYGYTF
TGTGCCAGCAGCTTCTTGGGGTCAGGGGAAAACTATGGCTACACCTTC
>13|TRBJ2-7|few|TRBV29-1|.
CSAQQGGPYEQYF
TGCAGCGCCCAGCAGGGTGGACCCTACGAGCAGTACTTC
>16|TRBJ2-5|.|TRBV20-1|.
CSARDWASEPQETQYF
TGCAGTGCTAGAGATTGGGCTAGCGAACCTCAAGAGACCCAGTACTTC
>12|TRBJ1-5|.|TRBV6-1|.
CASTAGGQPQHF
TGTGCCAGCACGGCGGGCGGGCAGCCCCAGCATTTT